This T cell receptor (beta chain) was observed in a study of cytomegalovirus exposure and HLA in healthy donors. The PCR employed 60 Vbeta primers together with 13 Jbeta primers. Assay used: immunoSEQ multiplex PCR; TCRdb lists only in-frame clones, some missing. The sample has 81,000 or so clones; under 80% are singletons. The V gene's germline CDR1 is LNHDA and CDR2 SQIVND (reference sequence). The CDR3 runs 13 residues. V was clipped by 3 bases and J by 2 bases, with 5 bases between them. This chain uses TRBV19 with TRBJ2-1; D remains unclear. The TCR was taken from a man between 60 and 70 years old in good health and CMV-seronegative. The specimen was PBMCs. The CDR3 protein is CASSMGPYNEQFF. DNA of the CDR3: TGTGCCAGTAGTATGGGCCCCTACAATGAGCAGTTCTTC.